These T cell receptor beta chains were read from a single sample in a study of blood T cells in healthy people across ages. TCRdb reprocessed the 5' RACE reads with MiXCR, giving one entry per CDR3 protein. This table has fewer than 2,000,000 distinct CDR3 sequences, about two fifths appearing once. Input material: blood. The receptors stem from a human donor in good health. The CDR3 runs from the conserved cysteine through the conserved F or W. A D gene is named only where the DNA matches it firmly. Size tells how often a clone was seen (once, few, many) or the class of an expanded clone, and some rows leave it out.

d_call	j_call	clone_size	v_call	cdr3_aa	cdr3_nt
TRBD1	TRBJ1-2	.	TRBV15	CATQDRRRGYTF	TGTGCCACCCAGGACAGGCGGCGTGGCTACACCTTC
.	TRBJ1-2	few	TRBV12-3/TRBV12-4	CATQGGDGYTF	TGTGCCACCCAGGGAGGGGACGGCTACACCTTC
.	TRBJ2-7	few	TRBV14	CASSQDSRYTYEQYF	TGTGCCAGCAGCCAAGACTCACGATATACCTACGAGCAGTACTTC
.	TRBJ1-2	.	TRBV9	CASSVNPGANYGYTF	TGTGCCAGCAGCGTAAATCCAGGGGCGAACTATGGCTACACCTTC
.	TRBJ2-5	few	TRBV7-2	CASSLDRLATQTQYF	TGTGCCAGCAGCTTAGATAGGCTAGCGACGCAGACCCAGTACTTC
TRBD2	TRBJ2-3	.	TRBV5-1	CASSFGLAGPGGPDTQYF	TGCGCCAGCAGCTTCGGACTAGCGGGCCCCGGGGGCCCAGATACGCAGTATTTT
.	TRBJ2-5	.	TRBV6-2/TRBV6-3	CATGAFRGETQYF	TGTGCCACGGGAGCCTTCAGGGGGGAGACCCAGTACTTC
TRBD1	TRBJ1-2	many	TRBV15	CATSRDYDRDGYTF	TGTGCCACCAGCAGGGACTATGACAGGGATGGCTACACCTTC
TRBD2	TRBJ2-3	many	TRBV7-2	CASSLSWTSGGSTDTQYF	TGTGCCAGCAGCTTATCCTGGACTAGCGGGGGGTCCACAGATACGCAGTATTTT
.	TRBJ1-6	few	TRBV6-2/TRBV6-3	CASRQSLNSPLHF	TGTGCCAGCAGACAGAGTCTGAATTCACCCCTCCACTTT
TRBD1	TRBJ1-6	few	TRBV13	CASSRDRLDNSPLHF	TGTGCCAGCAGCCGGGACAGGCTGGACAATTCACCCCTCCACTTT
TRBD1	TRBJ1-2	.	TRBV15	CATKLDRVDGYTF	TGTGCCACCAAGCTGGACAGGGTAGATGGCTACACCTTC
.	TRBJ1-2	.	TRBV15	CATSREQGNSHGYTF	TGTGCCACCAGCAGAGAGCAGGGAAACAGCCATGGCTACACCTTC
TRBD1	TRBJ1-2	.	TRBV7-9	CASSSGQAGPRGNYGYTF	TGTGCCAGCAGTTCCGGACAGGCGGGGCCTCGGGGGAACTATGGCTACACCTTC
.	TRBJ1-2	few	TRBV4-1	CASSQGINDGYTF	TGCGCCAGCAGCCAAGGAATTAACGATGGCTACACCTTC
.	TRBJ1-2	.	TRBV3-1	CASSQDTRIYGYTF	TGTGCCAGCAGCCAAGATACGAGGATTTATGGCTACACCTTC
.	TRBJ1-5	few	TRBV6-1	CASSENRNQPQHF	TGTGCCAGCAGTGAAAACAGAAATCAGCCCCAGCATTTT
.	TRBJ2-2	many	TRBV12-3/TRBV12-4	CASSLTGPGELFF	TGTGCCAGCAGTCTAACAGGGCCCGGGGAGCTGTTTTTT
.	TRBJ2-7	few	TRBV5-6	CASSLDGLEQYF	TGTGCCAGCAGCTTGGACGGTCTCGAGCAGTACTTC
.	TRBJ2-3	.	TRBV29-1	CSVEDPGRRLSTDTQYF	TGCAGCGTTGAAGATCCAGGTCGGCGGCTTAGCACAGATACGCAGTATTTT
TRBD1	TRBJ1-3	once	TRBV7-2	CASKPGGGNTIYF	TGTGCCAGCAAGCCAGGGGGCGGAAACACCATATATTTT
TRBD2	TRBJ2-1	once	TRBV5-1	CASSLELAGSGEQFF	TGCGCCAGCAGCTTGGAACTAGCGGGGTCGGGAGAGCAGTTCTTC
.	TRBJ2-1	.	TRBV11-1	CASSFNGGPAGGQFF	TGTGCCAGCAGCTTTAACGGGGGGCCCGCCGGGGGGCAGTTCTTC
.	TRBJ2-5	.	TRBV7-2	CASSIPPIETQYF	TGTGCCAGCAGCATACCACCGATTGAGACCCAGTATTTC
.	TRBJ1-1	many	TRBV4-2	CASSQVNTEAFF	TGTGCCAGCAGCCAAGTGAACACTGAAGCTTTCTTT
.	TRBJ1-2	.	TRBV9	CASSVVGTNYGYTF	TGTGCCAGCAGCGTAGTGGGCACTAACTATGGCTACACCTTC
.	TRBJ1-1	.	TRBV12-3/TRBV12-4	CASSLYRTEAFF	TGTGCCAGCAGTTTATACCGCACTGAAGCTTTCTTT
.	TRBJ2-6	.	TRBV27	CASSLTGADVLTF	TGTGCCAGCAGTTTAACTGGGGCCGACGTCCTGACTTTC
.	TRBJ2-7	.	TRBV20-1	CSAPRLGYEQYF	TGCAGTGCTCCCAGACTAGGGTACGAGCAGTACTTC
TRBD1	TRBJ2-7	.	TRBV6-6	CASSVGAGTGYEQYF	TGTGCCAGCAGCGTAGGGGCCGGGACAGGCTACGAGCAGTACTTC
TRBD1	TRBJ1-2	.	TRBV2	CASKQGVSYTF	TGTGCCAGCAAGCAGGGGGTTTCCTACACCTTC
.	TRBJ2-7	.	TRBV20-1	CSATTTDSYEQYF	TGCAGTGCTACTACAACGGATTCCTACGAGCAGTACTTC
TRBD1	TRBJ1-6	few	TRBV7-9	CASSVTGRNSPLHF	TGTGCCAGCAGCGTGACAGGGCGCAATTCACCCCTCCACTTT
.	TRBJ2-1	few	TRBV5-1	CASSLFPGNEQFF	TGCGCCAGCAGCTTGTTCCCGGGGAATGAGCAGTTCTTC
.	TRBJ2-5	few	TRBV5-5	CASSFLQGRETQYF	TGTGCCAGCAGCTTTCTCCAGGGACGGGAGACCCAGTACTTC
TRBD1	TRBJ1-2	few	TRBV7-9	CASSYWARGPNYGYTF	TGTGCCAGCAGCTATTGGGCCAGGGGGCCTAACTATGGCTACACCTTC
TRBD2	TRBJ2-5	few	TRBV7-2	CASSLSPSGGLETQYF	TGTGCCAGCAGCTTATCGCCTAGCGGGGGACTGGAGACCCAGTACTTC
TRBD1	TRBJ2-5	.	TRBV5-1	CASSSLPGQGEGTQYF	TGCGCCAGCAGCTCCCTACCGGGACAGGGAGAAGGGACCCAGTACTTC